The next 10 T cell receptor beta chains were all read from a single sample in a study of blood T cell repertoires in COVID-19. Repertoires were generated with immunoSEQ multiplex PCR, while TCRdb's copy carries only in-frame clones and drops some. The sample yields fewer than 200,000 clones, 82% seen once. The sequencing input was peripheral blood. These receptors originate from a woman in her 40s with COVID-19, enrolled during active disease.

This chain links TRBV29-1 with TRBJ2-7, with 9 bases aligning to TRBD1. This CDR3 contains 16 residues. V lost 4 bases, J lost 5 bases, and 15 bases stayed unmatched. The germline V gene encodes CDR1 SQVTM and CDR2 ANQGSEA. CDR3 in DNA: TGCAGCGTTGGAGACGGGATGCGGGACAGGGCGAACGAGCAGTACTTC. Translated: CSVGDGMRDRANEQYF.

A single count supports this clone. The J gene is TRBJ2-5, the V gene TRBV7-2; 8 bases line up with TRBD1. After removal of 2 bases from V and 5 bases from J, the junction contained 4 bases not matched to a gene. Germline CDR1 SGHTA, CDR2 FQGNSA. This CDR3 has 14 amino acids. CDR3 nucleotide sequence: TGTGCCAGCAGCTTAAACAGGGGGTGGGAGACCCAGTACTTC. Its protein product is CASSLNRGWETQYF. The entire variable domain, with the rest obtained from reference TRBV7-2 and TRBJ2-5, is as follows: GAGVSQSPSNKVTEKGKDVELRCDPISGHTALYWYRQSLGQGLEFLIYFQGNSAPDKSGLPSDRFSAERTGGSVSTLTIQRTQQEDSAVYLCASSLNRGWETQYFGPGTRLLVL.

This rearrangement joins TRBV5-1 to TRBJ1-1; D gene unclear. Germline V lookup: CDR1 SGHRS, CDR2 YFSETQ. CDR3 length: 13 residues. The V end was cut by 4 bases, the J end by 0 bases, with 7 bases between. The CDR3 sequence: CASSQAMNTEAFF. CDR3 DNA: TGCGCCAGCAGCCAAGCTATGAACACTGAAGCTTTCTTT.

The gene calls are TRBV5-1 and TRBJ2-7; D gene uncertain. V shed 1 base and J shed 2 bases, with 13 bases lying between them. In germline, CDR1 is SGHRS, CDR2 YFSETQ. The CDR3 spans 15 residues. The CDR3 DNA reads TGCGCCAGCAGCTTGAGCGCGGTAAGCACCTACGAGCAGTACTTC. It codes for CASSLSAVSTYEQYF.

The chain joins TRBV7-9 to TRBJ2-1; D is uncertain. With 8 bases removed from V and 6 bases from J, the gap between germline ends came to 14 bases. The CDR3 extends over 13 amino acids. Germline V gene data show CDR1 as SEHNR and CDR2 as FQNEAQ (reference sequence). This chain's CDR3 is CASGFAGGNEQFF. CDR3 DNA: TGTGCCAGCGGATTTGCCGGCGGCAATGAGCAGTTCTTC.

The J gene is TRBJ2-7, the V gene TRBV28; possible D gene TRBD2, 6 bases. Germline assignment: CDR1 MDHEN and CDR2 SYDVKM. CDR3 length: 12 amino acids. Between the trimmed V and J ends, which lost 4 bases and 9 bases, there was a span of 13 bases. The CDR3 DNA sequence: TGTGCCAGCAGTTGGGGACTTGGAGGGCAGTACTTC. This sequence encodes CASSWGLGGQYF.

This clone has a single count. The rearrangement links TRBV5-4 to TRBJ2-7; maybe TRBD2 (5 bases). Per the germline V gene, CDR1 is SGHNT and CDR2 is YYREEE (reference sequence). V was clipped by 4 bases and J by 3 bases, with 14 bases between them. The CDR3 runs to 14 residues. The chain's CDR3 is CASSVGLDLYEQYV. The CDR3 nucleotides read TGTGCCAGCAGCGTCGGACTGGACCTCTACGAGCAGTACGTC.

This chain links TRBV12-5 with TRBJ2-2; 12 bases agree with TRBD1. Germline loops: CDR1 LGHNT, CDR2 FRNRAP. J lost 1 base, V lost 0 bases, and 6 bases had no gene match. This CDR3 region has 19 residues. The CDR3 DNA reads TGTGCTAGTGGTTTGGTACTTGGGACAGGGGGCCTGAACACCGGGGAGCTGTTTTTT. It translates to CASGLVLGTGGLNTGELFF.

V gene TRBV28 combines with J gene TRBJ1-3, with D possibly TRBD1 on 5 matching bases. V shed 8 bases and J shed 1 base, with 12 bases lying between them. Germline values: CDR1 MDHEN, CDR2 SYDVKM. CDR3 length: 14 amino acids. CDR3 DNA sequence: TGTGCCAGCGGTGGACAAGATTCTGGAAACACCATATATTTT. Its translation: CASGGQDSGNTIYF.

J is TRBJ2-3 and V is TRBV29-1; 8 nucleotides align to TRBD2. V dropped 0 bases and J dropped 3; count of bases not matched to a gene: 5. In germline, CDR1 is SQVTM, CDR2 ANQGSEA. The CDR3 contains 15 residues. CDR3 residues: CSVEDGSGGTDTQYF. CDR3 in DNA: TGCAGCGTTGAAGATGGCAGCGGGGGTACAGATACGCAGTATTTT.